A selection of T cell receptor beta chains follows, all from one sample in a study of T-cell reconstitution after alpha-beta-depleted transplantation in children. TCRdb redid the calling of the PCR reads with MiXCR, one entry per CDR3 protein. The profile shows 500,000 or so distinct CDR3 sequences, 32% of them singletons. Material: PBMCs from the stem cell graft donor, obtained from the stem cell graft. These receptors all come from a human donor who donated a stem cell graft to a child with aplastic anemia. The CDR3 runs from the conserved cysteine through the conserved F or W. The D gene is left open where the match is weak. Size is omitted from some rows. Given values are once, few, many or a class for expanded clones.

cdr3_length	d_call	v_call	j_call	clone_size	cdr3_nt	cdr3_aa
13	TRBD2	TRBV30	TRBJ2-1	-	TGTGCCTTCGAGACTAGCGGGACCGATGAGCAGTTCTTC	CAFETSGTDEQFF
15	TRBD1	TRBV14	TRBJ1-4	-	TGTGCCAGCAGCCCCCGGGACAGCCCTAATGAAAAACTGTTTTTT	CASSPRDSPNEKLFF
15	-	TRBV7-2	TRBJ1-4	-	TGTGCCAGCAGCGGCAGGGTGTATGGCAATGAAAAACTGTTTTTT	CASSGRVYGNEKLFF
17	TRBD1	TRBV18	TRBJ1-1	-	TGTGCCAGCTCACCACCCCTTCTTGCAGGGGGTTATACTGAAGCTTTCTTT	CASSPPLLAGGYTEAFF
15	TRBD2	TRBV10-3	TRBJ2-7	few	TGTGCCATCAGTGAGATAGCGGGAGGGCCGAGGGAGCAGTACTTC	CAISEIAGGPREQYF
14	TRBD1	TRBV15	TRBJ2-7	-	TGTGCCACCAGCACAGACAGGGATTCCTACGAGCAGTACTTC	CATSTDRDSYEQYF
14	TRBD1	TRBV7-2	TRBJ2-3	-	TGTGCCAGCAGCGGGACAGTTAGCACAGATACGCAGTATTTT	CASSGTVSTDTQYF
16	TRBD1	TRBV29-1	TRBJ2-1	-	TGCAGCGTCCCCATCAATAGACAGGGGGCGCGAAATGAGCAGTTCTTC	CSVPINRQGARNEQFF
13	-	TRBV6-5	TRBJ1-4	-	TGTGCCAGCAGTACTCTTCTGAATGAAAAACTGTTTTTT	CASSTLLNEKLFF
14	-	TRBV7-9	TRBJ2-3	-	TGTGCCAGCAGCTTAGCCGAACTTACAGATACGCAGTATTTT	CASSLAELTDTQYF
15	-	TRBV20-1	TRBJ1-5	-	TGCAGTGCTAGAGGGGGCGAAAGTAATAATCAGCCCCAGCATTTT	CSARGGESNNQPQHF
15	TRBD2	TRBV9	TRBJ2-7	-	TGTGCCAGCAGCCTTAGCGGGGATACCAGCTACGAGCAGTACTTC	CASSLSGDTSYEQYF
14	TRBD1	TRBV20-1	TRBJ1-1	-	TGCAGATCAACAGGGGGTTGGAGCTTCACTGAAGCTTTCTTT	CRSTGGWSFTEAFF
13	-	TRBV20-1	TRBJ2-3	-	TGCAGTGCTAGTTCCCTGGAGGCAGATACGCAGTATTTT	CSASSLEADTQYF
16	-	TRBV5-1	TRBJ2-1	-	TGCGCCAGCAGCTTGGGGATCGGGGTCATCGACAATGAGCAGTTCTTC	CASSLGIGVIDNEQFF
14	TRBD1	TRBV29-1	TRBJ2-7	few	TGCAGCGTTGAAGAGCCGGGACAGGGGCCCGAGCAGTACTTC	CSVEEPGQGPEQYF
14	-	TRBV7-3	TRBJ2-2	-	TGTGCCAGCAGCTTATCGACACTCACCGGGGAGCTGTTTTTT	CASSLSTLTGELFF
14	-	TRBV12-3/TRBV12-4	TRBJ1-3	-	TGTGCCAGTTGGGCTCGGGGAACTGGAAACACCATATATTTT	CASWARGTGNTIYF